This TCR beta chain appears in the sequencing data of a study of cytomegalovirus exposure and HLA in healthy donors. Study-wide results and limits: It was reported that the classifier diagnosed cytomegalovirus status with high specificity and sensitivity in both the original and validation cohorts.

Sequenced by immunoSEQ multiplex PCR; TCRdb stores in-frame clones only, minus some. Among approximately 20,000 clones listed, about 97% were seen once. On this clone: What it binds is unknown.

The sequenced material came from PBMCs. The clonotype was recovered from a young man in good health and CMV-seropositive.

The CDR3 reads CASSRQYNEQFF. The CDR3 DNA reads TGTGCCAGCAGCCGACAATACAATGAGCAGTTCTTC. The chain links TRBV5-4 to TRBJ2-1, with D uncertain. The CDR3 covers 12 residues. With 4 bases removed from V and 4 bases from J, the gap between germline ends came to 6 bases. Germline values: CDR1 SGHNT, CDR2 YYREEE (reference sequence).